This TCR beta chain appears in the sequencing data of a study of cytomegalovirus exposure and HLA in healthy donors. Overall study: The same platform was used for the 120 validation repertoires and the approximately 670 first-cohort repertoires, a later analysis reported.

In its sample, this clone was seen once. Its antigen is currently unknown. The repertoire was sequenced with immunoSEQ multiplex PCR; TCRdb's copy has only in-frame clones and lacks some. The sample includes more than 60,000 clones, 95% to 97% of them seen just once. Whole-study results and caveats: The tendency of first-cohort TCR clusters to co-occur in the 120 or so validation repertoires was identified by a subsequent analysis. According to the study, approximately 150 TCR beta chains were cytomegalovirus-associated. Specific recognition of CMV antigens was confirmed in vitro for a few chains (all CMV-associated).

The CDR3 extends over 15 amino acids. CDR1 is SGHNT, CDR2 YENEEA, per germline. Trimming took 0 bases from V and 6 from J; bases not matched to a gene: 1. This chain uses TRBV11-3 with TRBJ2-1, with 11 bases fitting TRBD2. This TCR was recovered from a woman between 18 and 29 years old in good health and CMV-seropositive. The sequencing input was PBMCs. CDR3 DNA: TGTGCCAGCAGCTTAGATAGCGGGAGGGCCAATGAGCAGTTCTTC. Translating gives CASSLDSGRANEQFF.